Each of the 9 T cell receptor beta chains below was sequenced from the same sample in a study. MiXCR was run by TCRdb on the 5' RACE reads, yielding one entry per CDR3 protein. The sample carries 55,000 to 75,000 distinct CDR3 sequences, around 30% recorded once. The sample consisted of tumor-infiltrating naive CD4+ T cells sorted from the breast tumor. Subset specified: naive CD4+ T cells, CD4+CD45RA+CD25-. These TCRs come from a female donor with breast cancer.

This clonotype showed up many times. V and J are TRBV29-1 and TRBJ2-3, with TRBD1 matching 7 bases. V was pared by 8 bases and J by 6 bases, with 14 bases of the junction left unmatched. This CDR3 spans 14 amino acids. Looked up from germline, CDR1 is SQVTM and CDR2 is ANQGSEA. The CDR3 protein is CSSKRTGEGDTQYF. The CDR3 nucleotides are TGCAGCTCAAAAAGGACAGGAGAGGGGGATACGCAGTATTTT.

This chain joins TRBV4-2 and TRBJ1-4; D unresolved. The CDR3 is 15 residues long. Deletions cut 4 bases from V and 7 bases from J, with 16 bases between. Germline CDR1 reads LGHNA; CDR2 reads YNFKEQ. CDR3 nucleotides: TGTGCCAGCAGCCCCGGGGAGGTTTCGGGTGAAAAACTGTTTTTT. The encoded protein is CASSPGEVSGEKLFF.

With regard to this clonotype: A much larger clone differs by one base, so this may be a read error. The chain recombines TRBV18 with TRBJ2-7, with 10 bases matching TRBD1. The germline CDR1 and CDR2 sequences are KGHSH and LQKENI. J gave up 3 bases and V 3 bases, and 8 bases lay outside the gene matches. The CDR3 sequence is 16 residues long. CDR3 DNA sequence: TGTGCCAGCTCACCTCCCGGGACAGGGGTCCACTACGAGCAGTACTTC. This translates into CASSPPGTGVHYEQYF.

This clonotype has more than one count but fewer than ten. CDR3 amino acids: CSARDWQGGISSNQPQHF. The CDR3 nucleotides are TGCAGTGCTAGAGATTGGCAAGGGGGGATCAGCAGCAATCAGCCCCAGCATTTT. The chain is built from TRBV20-1 and TRBJ1-5; the D gene is possibly TRBD1 (6 bases). V was cut by 0 bases and J by 1 base, with 19 bases left in between. There are 18 residues in the CDR3. The germline V gene has CDR1 DFQATT and CDR2 SNEGSKA (reference sequence).

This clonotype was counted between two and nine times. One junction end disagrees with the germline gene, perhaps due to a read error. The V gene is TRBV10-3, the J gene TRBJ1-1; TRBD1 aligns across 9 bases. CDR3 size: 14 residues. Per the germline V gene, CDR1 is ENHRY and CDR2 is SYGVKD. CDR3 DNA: TGTGCCATCGCGGGACAGGGCCTCAACACCGAAGCTTTCTTT. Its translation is CAIAGQGLNTEAFF.

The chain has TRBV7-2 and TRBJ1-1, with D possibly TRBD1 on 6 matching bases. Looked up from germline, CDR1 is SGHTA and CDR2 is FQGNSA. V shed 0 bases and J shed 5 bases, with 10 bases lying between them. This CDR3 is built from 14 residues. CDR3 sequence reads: CASSLAGARTEAFF. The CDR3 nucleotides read TGTGCCAGCAGCTTAGCGGGGGCGCGAACTGAAGCTTTCTTT.

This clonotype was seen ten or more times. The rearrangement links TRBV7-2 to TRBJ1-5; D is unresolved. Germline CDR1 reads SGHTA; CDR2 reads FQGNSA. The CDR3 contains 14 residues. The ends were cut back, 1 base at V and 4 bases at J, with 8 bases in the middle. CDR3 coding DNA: TGTGCCAGCAGCTTAGTGGCAGATAATCAGCCCCAGCATTTT. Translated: CASSLVADNQPQHF.

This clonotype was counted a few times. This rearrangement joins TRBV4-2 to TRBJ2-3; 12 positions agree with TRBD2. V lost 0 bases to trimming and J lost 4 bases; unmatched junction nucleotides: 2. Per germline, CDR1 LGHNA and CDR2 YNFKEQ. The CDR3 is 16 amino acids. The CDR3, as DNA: TGTGCCAGCAGCCAAGAACTAGCGGGAGGTTCAGATACGCAGTATTTT. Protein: CASSQELAGGSDTQYF.

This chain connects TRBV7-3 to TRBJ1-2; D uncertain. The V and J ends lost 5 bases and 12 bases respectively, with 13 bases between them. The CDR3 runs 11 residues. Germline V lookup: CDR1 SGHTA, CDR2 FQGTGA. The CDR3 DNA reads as TGTGCCAGCAGCCCCCCGGTCGGGAACACCTTC. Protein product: CASSPPVGNTF.